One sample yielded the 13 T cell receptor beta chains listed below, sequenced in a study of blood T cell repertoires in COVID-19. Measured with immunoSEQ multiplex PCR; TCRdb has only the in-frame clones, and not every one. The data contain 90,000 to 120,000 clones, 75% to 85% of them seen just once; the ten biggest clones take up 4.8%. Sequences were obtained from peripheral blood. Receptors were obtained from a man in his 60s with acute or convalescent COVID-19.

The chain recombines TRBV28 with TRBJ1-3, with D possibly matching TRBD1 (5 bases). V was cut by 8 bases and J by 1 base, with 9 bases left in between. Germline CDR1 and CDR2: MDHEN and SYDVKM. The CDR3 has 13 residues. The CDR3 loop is CASFDRSGNTIYF. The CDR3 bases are TGTGCCAGCTTCGACAGATCTGGAAACACCATATATTTT.

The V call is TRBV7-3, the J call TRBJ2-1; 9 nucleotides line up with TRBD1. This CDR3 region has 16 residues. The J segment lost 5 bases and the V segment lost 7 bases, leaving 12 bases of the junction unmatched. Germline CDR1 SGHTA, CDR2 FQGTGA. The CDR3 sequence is CASTPVGTGLNNEQFF. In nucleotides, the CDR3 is TGTGCCAGCACCCCTGTTGGGACAGGGTTAAACAATGAGCAGTTCTTC.

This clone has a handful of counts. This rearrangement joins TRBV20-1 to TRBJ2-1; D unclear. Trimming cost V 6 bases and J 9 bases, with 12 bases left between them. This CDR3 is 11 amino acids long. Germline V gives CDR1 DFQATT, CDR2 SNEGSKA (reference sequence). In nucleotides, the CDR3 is TGCAGTGCGTCTTCACTACCTGAGCAGTTCTTC. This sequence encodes CSASSLPEQFF.

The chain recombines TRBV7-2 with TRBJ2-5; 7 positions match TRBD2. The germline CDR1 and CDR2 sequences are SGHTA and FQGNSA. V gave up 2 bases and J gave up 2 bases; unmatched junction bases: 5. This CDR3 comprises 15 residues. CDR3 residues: CASSLRRESQETQYF. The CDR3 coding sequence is TGTGCCAGCAGCTTACGGCGGGAGAGTCAAGAGACCCAGTACTTC.

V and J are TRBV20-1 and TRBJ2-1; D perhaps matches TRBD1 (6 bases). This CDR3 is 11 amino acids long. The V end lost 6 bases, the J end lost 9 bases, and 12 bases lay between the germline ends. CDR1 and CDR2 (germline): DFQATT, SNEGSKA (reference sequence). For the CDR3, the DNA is TGCAGTGCCAGCAAGACAGGTGAGCAGTTCTTC. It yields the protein CSASKTGEQFF.

CDR3 sequence: CSVSPARQGGEQYF. The CDR3 nucleotides are TGCAGCGTTTCCCCCGCAAGACAGGGGGGGGAGCAGTACTTC. V is TRBV29-1 and J is TRBJ2-7; 9 bases are a match to TRBD1. V dropped 5 bases and J dropped 7; count of bases not matched to a gene: 12. Germline V gene lookup returns CDR1 SQVTM and CDR2 ANQGSEA. This CDR3 is built from 14 residues.

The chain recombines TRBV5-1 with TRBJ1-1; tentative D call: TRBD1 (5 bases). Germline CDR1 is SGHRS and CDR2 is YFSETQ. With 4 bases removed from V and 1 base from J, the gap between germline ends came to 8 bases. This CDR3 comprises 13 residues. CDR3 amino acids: CASSLQENTEAFF. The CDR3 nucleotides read TGCGCCAGCAGCCTACAGGAGAACACTGAAGCTTTCTTT.

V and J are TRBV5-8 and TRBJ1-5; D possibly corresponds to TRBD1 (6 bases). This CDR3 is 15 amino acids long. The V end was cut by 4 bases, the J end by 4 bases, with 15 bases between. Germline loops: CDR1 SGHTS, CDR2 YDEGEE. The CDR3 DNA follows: TGTGCCAGCAGCCCATCTAGGGGGTGGAATCAGCCCCAGCATTTT. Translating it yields CASSPSRGWNQPQHF.

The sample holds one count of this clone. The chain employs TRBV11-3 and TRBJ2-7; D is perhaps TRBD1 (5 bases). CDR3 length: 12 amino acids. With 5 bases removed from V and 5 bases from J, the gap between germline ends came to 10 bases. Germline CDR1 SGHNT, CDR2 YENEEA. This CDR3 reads CASSRRADEQYF. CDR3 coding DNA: TGTGCCAGCAGCCGCAGGGCGGACGAGCAGTACTTC.

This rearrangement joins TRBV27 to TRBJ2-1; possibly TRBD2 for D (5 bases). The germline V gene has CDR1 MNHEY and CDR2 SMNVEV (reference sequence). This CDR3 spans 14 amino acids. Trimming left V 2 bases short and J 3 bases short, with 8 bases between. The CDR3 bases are TGTGCCAGCAGTTTAGAGGGCAACTACAATGAGCAGTTCTTC. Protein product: CASSLEGNYNEQFF.

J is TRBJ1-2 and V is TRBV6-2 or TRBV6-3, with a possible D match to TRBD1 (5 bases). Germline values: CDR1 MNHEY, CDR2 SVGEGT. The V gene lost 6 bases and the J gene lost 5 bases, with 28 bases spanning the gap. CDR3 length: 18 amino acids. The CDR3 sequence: CASSTSQGGARAVYGYTF. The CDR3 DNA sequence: TGTGCCAGCAGCACCTCTCAAGGCGGGGCGAGGGCTGTTTATGGCTACACCTTC.

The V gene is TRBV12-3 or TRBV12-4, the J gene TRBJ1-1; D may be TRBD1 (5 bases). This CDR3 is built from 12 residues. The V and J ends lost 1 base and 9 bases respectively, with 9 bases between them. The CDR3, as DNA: TGTGCCAGCAGTTTAGAGGGGAGGAAAGCTTTCTTT. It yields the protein CASSLEGRKAFF.

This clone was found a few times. The CDR3 DNA sequence: TGTGCCAGCAGCTTAGGAGGGGCGGGAGTCGGCGAGCAGTACTTC. Translating it yields CASSLGGAGVGEQYF. The V call is TRBV7-6, the J call TRBJ2-7, with TRBD2 matching 7 bases. J gave up 6 bases and V 1 base, and 9 bases lay outside the gene matches. The CDR3 totals 15 residues. Germline V gene lookup returns CDR1 SGHVS and CDR2 FNYEAQ.